This TCR beta chain was profiled in a study of cytomegalovirus exposure and HLA in healthy donors. The junction had 7 bases not matched to a gene; V was cut back by 4 bases and J by 4 bases. The CDR3 loop spans 14 amino acids. Germline CDR1 SGHRS, CDR2 YFSETQ. The PCR used 60 Vbeta and 13 Jbeta primers. The table came from immunoSEQ multiplex PCR; TCRdb's copy has only in-frame clones and leaves some out. Here the sample spans around 210,000 clones, around 84% being singletons. The specimen was PBMCs. The chain is built from TRBV5-1 and TRBJ2-5; the match to TRBD2 covers 7 bases. The TCR comes from a girl aged 2 to 9 in good health and CMV-seronegative. The CDR3 DNA is TGCGCCAGCAGCCCCCAGCCGGGGGGAGAGACCCAGTACTTC. This gives the protein CASSPQPGGETQYF.